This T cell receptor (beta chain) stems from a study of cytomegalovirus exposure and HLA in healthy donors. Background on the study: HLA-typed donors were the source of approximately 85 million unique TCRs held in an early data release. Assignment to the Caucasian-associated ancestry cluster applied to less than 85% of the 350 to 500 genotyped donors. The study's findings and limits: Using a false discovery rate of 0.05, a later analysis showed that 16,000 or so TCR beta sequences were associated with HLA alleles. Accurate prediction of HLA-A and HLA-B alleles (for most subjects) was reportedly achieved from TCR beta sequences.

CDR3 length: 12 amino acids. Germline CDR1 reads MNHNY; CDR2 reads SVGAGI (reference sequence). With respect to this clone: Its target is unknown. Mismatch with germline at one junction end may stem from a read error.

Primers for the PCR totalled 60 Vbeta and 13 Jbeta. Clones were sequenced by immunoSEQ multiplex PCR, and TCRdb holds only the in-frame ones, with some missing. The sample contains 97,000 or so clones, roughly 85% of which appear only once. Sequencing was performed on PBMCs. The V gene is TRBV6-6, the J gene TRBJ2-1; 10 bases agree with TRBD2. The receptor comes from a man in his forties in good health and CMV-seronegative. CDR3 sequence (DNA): TGTGCCAGCAGTAACCCAGCGGGGGGGGAGCTCTTC. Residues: CASSNPAGGELF.